Listed here are 19 T cell receptor beta chains from one sample, sequenced in a study of blood T cell repertoires in COVID-19. Generated by immunoSEQ multiplex PCR, the TCRdb table keeps only in-frame clones and is missing some. The profile shows a few hundred thousand clones, 70% to 90% of them singletons. The sequenced sample consisted of PBMCs or T cells enriched from blood (not recorded which). All receptors derive from a woman under 40 who had recovered from COVID-19.

This clone occurred once. The chain employs TRBV9 and TRBJ1-5, with a tentative D call TRBD1 (5 bases). The V gene's germline CDR1 is SGDLS and CDR2 YYNGEE. V lost 4 bases and J lost 3, with 14 bases in between. There are 15 residues in the CDR3. The CDR3 reads CASSFLRVYNQPQHF. The DNA for the CDR3 is TGTGCCAGCAGCTTTCTCAGGGTTTACAATCAGCCCCAGCATTTT.

The CDR3 reads CASSYPGGVGQPQHF. For the CDR3, the DNA is TGTGCCAGCAGTTACCCTGGGGGCGTTGGCCAGCCCCAGCATTTT. The J gene is TRBJ1-5, the V gene TRBV6-5, with a tentative D call TRBD1 (6 bases). The V end was cut by 2 bases, the J end by 7 bases, with 15 bases between. Looked up from germline, CDR1 is MNHEY and CDR2 is SVGAGI. The CDR3 contains 15 residues.

Comments on this clone: At one of its ends the junction is not consistent with the germline gene, which may arise from a read error. This rearrangement joins TRBV12-3 or TRBV12-4 to TRBJ2-3; D may be TRBD2 (5 bases). The CDR3 length is 12 residues. In DNA form, the CDR3 reads TGTGCCAGCAGTCTAGCCGCGGATACGCAGTATTTT. Translating it yields CASSLAADTQYF.

This chain uses TRBV7-9 with TRBJ1-2; 9 bases align to TRBD1. J gave up 7 bases and V 6 bases, and 12 bases lay outside the gene matches. Germline V gene sequence: CDR1 SEHNR, CDR2 FQNEAQ (reference sequence). This CDR3 contains 15 residues. This chain's CDR3 is CASRGQGPLLSGYTF. In DNA, the CDR3 is TGTGCCAGCAGGGGACAGGGCCCTCTCCTGAGTGGCTACACCTTC. Supplemented by reference TRBV7-9 and TRBJ1-2, the full variable domain reads DTGVSQNPRHKITKRGQNVTFRCDPISEHNRLYWYRQTLGQGPEFLTYFQNEAQLEKSRLLSDRFSAERPKGSFSTLEIQRTEQGDSAMYLCASRGQGPLLSGYTFGSGTRLTVV.

The V gene is TRBV9, the J gene TRBJ1-1, with a weak D call TRBD1 (5 bases). This CDR3 contains 16 residues. V lost 0 bases, J lost 0 bases, and 12 bases lay in between. Germline loops: CDR1 SGDLS, CDR2 YYNGEE. CDR3 residues: CASSVGTTGLNTEAFF. CDR3 DNA: TGTGCCAGCAGCGTAGGCACCACAGGCCTGAACACTGAAGCTTTCTTT.

This rearrangement joins TRBV4-1 to TRBJ1-5; the D is unclear. The CDR3 is 15 amino acids. The germline V gene has CDR1 MGHRA and CDR2 YSYEKL. V was trimmed by 1 base and J by 6 bases, leaving 13 bases between them. DNA for the CDR3: TGCGCCAGCAGCCAAGTTGCCGGGTCCAGTCAGCCCCAGCATTTT. This sequence encodes CASSQVAGSSQPQHF.

The gene calls are TRBV2 and TRBJ1-2; no reliable D call. The V end lost 3 bases, the J end lost 1 base, and 6 bases lay between the germline ends. Germline V gives CDR1 SNHLY, CDR2 FYNNEI. This CDR3 comprises 13 residues. DNA for the CDR3: TGTGCCAGCAGTGAGGAGAATAACTATGGCTACACCTTC. This encodes CASSEENNYGYTF.

CDR3 residues: CASSSSYNSPLHF. The CDR3, as DNA: TGTGCCTCGAGCAGCTCCTATAATTCACCCCTCCACTTT. This chain links TRBV30 with TRBJ1-6; D is unresolved. V lost 7 bases to trimming and J lost 0 bases, with 7 bases between them. The CDR3 extends over 13 amino acids. CDR1 is GTSNPN and CDR2 is SVGIG in the germline V gene (reference sequence).

This clone was found once. V usage is TRBV27 and J usage is TRBJ1-6; D ambiguous. Germline loops: CDR1 MNHEY, CDR2 SMNVEV (reference sequence). The CDR3 is made up of 20 amino acids. V was pared by 2 bases and J by 0 bases, with 20 bases between. This CDR3 is CASSLGPLGRGSSYNSPLHF. The DNA of the CDR3 is TGTGCCAGCAGTTTAGGCCCCTTGGGTAGAGGGAGCTCCTATAATTCACCCCTCCACTTT.

This chain connects TRBV19 to TRBJ1-2, with 9 bases matching TRBD1. The CDR3 is 14 amino acids. The V gene end was trimmed by 7 bases and the J gene end by 6 bases; junction bases not matched to a gene: 9. Germline-derived CDR1 and CDR2 are LNHDA and SQIVND (reference sequence). CDR3 residues: CASNPTGGFHGYTF. CDR3 DNA: TGTGCCAGTAACCCGACAGGGGGATTCCATGGCTACACCTTC.

This rearrangement joins TRBV19 to TRBJ1-2; the match to TRBD1 covers 8 bases. With V trimmed by 4 bases and J by 3 bases, 7 bases remained unmatched. The germline gives CDR1 LNHDA, CDR2 SQIVND (reference sequence). This CDR3 is built from 15 residues. The CDR3 region is CASSTRQGRDYGYTF. For the CDR3, the DNA is TGTGCCAGTAGTACAAGACAGGGGAGGGACTATGGCTACACCTTC.

The gene calls are TRBV5-1 and TRBJ1-2; 7 bases align to TRBD1. The germline gives CDR1 SGHRS, CDR2 YFSETQ. This CDR3 spans 14 amino acids. J was trimmed by 6 bases and V by 4 bases; bases with no gene match: 9. Here the CDR3 DNA reads TGCGCCAGCAGCCCCCGGAGGGGGCCCGATGGCTACACCTTC. Translated, it gives CASSPRRGPDGYTF.

The V and J genes are TRBV19 and TRBJ2-7, with a tentative D call TRBD2 (6 bases). The ends were cut back, 4 bases at V and 6 bases at J, with 13 bases in the middle. This CDR3 contains 13 residues. Per the germline V gene, CDR1 is LNHDA and CDR2 is SQIVND (reference sequence). CDR3 nucleotides: TGTGCCAGTAGTAAGACTAGGGCGGGCGAGCAGTACTTC. Translating gives CASSKTRAGEQYF.

Only one count was recorded for this clone. This sample includes further DNA sequences coding for the same CDR3. CDR3 sequence reads: CASSPGVIYEQYF. In DNA, the CDR3 is TGTGCCAGCAGTCCGGGGGTGATCTACGAGCAGTACTTC. V and J are TRBV6-5 and TRBJ2-7; tentatively, D is TRBD2 (6 bases). This CDR3 contains 13 residues. Germline CDR1 is MNHEY and CDR2 is SVGAGI. The V end lost 5 bases, the J end lost 3 bases, and 11 bases lay between the germline ends.

The chain joins TRBV2 to TRBJ2-2; 9 bases are a match to TRBD1. Looked up from germline, CDR1 is SNHLY and CDR2 is FYNNEI. V dropped 5 bases and J dropped 4; count of bases not matched to a gene: 5. The CDR3 length is 15 residues. The CDR3 is CASSRDRASTGELFF. Written as DNA, the CDR3 is TGTGCCAGCAGTAGGGACAGGGCGAGCACCGGGGAGCTGTTTTTT.

V is TRBV18 and J is TRBJ1-5; D is undetermined. Germline values: CDR1 KGHSH, CDR2 LQKENI. Deletions cut 2 bases from V and 0 bases from J, with 20 bases between. The CDR3 covers 19 residues. The DNA for the CDR3 is TGTGCCAGCTCACCATCGGCGGTCCGGATAATAGATAGCAATCAGCCCCAGCATTTT. It specifies CASSPSAVRIIDSNQPQHF. The complete variable domain, with remaining parts taken from reference TRBV18 and TRBJ1-5, reads NAGVMQNPRHLVRRRGQEARLRCSPMKGHSHVYWYRQLPEEGLKFMVYLQKENIIDESGMPKERFSAEFPKEGPSILRIQQVVRGDSAAYFCASSPSAVRIIDSNQPQHFGDGTRLSIL.

The CDR3 here is CASSLVGGNTGELFF. The CDR3 DNA reads as TGTGCCAGCAGCTTGGTAGGGGGTAACACCGGGGAGCTGTTTTTT. The V gene is TRBV5-6, the J gene TRBJ2-2; D might be TRBD1 (6 bases). CDR1 SGHDT and CDR2 YYEEEE come from the germline V gene. The CDR3 is made up of 15 amino acids. Trimming cost V 0 bases and J 2 bases, with 8 bases left between them.

This sequence joins TRBV7-8 and TRBJ1-3; D is perhaps TRBD1 (5 bases). Germline-derived CDR1 and CDR2 are SGHVS and FQNEAQ. There are 15 residues in the CDR3. Trimming took 5 bases from V and 3 from J, leaving 14 bases between them. CDR3 sequence reads: CASSPSGQGGNTIYF. In DNA form, the CDR3 reads TGTGCCAGCAGCCCCTCGGGCCAGGGTGGAAACACCATATATTTT.

This clone was counted a single time. V gene TRBV5-4 combines with J gene TRBJ1-2; 9 bases are shared with TRBD1. The J segment lost 11 bases and the V segment lost 2 bases, leaving 4 bases of the junction unmatched. Per germline, CDR1 SGHNT and CDR2 YYREEE (reference sequence). CDR3 length: 12 amino acids. CDR3 coding DNA: TGTGCCAGCAGCTTAGACAGGGGGGGTTACACCTTC. Translation: CASSLDRGGYTF.